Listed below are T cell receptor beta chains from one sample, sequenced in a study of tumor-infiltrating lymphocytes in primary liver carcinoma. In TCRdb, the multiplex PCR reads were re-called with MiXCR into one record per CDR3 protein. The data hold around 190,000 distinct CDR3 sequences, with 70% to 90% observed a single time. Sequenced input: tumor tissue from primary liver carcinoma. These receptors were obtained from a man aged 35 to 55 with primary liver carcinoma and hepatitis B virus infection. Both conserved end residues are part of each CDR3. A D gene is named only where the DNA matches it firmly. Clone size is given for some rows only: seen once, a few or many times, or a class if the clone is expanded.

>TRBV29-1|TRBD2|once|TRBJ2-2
CSVGTSAADAGVLFF
TGCAGCGTTGGGACTAGCGCGGCGGACGCCGGGGTGCTGTTTTTT
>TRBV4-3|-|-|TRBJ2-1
CTSSQDLRRAYYNEQFF
TGCACCAGCAGCCAAGATCTGCGGAGGGCTTACTATAATGAGCAGTTCTTC
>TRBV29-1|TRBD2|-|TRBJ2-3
CSAQRGGTYTQYF
TGCAGCGCCCAGCGGGGGGGGACATATACGCAGTATTTT
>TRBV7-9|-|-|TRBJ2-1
CANSSYNDQFF
TGTGCCAACAGCTCTTACAATGATCAGTTCTTC
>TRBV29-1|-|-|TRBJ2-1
CSVGIVRGVLFF
TGCAGCGTGGGTATTGTGAGAGGAGTACTGTTCTTC
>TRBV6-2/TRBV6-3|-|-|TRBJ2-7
CANSYWGAGTEDYKQYF
TGTGCCAACAGTTATTGGGGAGCCGGGACAGAGGACTACAAGCAGTACTTC
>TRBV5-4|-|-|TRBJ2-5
CANRLNGEGQETQYF
TGTGCTAACAGGTTGAACGGGGAAGGCCAAGAGACCCAGTACTTC
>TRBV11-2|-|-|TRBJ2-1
CANSLGNRVSSYNDQFF
TGTGCCAACAGCTTAGGTAACAGGGTGAGCTCCTACAATGATCAGTTCTTC
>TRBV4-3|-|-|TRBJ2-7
CANNHLGGAGEQYF
TGCGCCAACAACCACCTGGGCGGAGCAGGCGAGCAGTACTTC
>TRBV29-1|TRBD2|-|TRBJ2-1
CSVGLAGGFCNEQAF
TGCAGCGTTGGACTAGCGGGAGGGTTCTGCAATGAGCAGGCCTTC
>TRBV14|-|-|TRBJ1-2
CASSQDLESHYNF
TGTGCCAGCAGCCAAGATTTGGAGTCACACTACAACTTC
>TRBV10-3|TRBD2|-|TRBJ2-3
CAISEIGLARGSGTDTQYF
TGTGCCATCAGTGAAATTGGACTAGCGCGAGGAAGTGGCACAGATACACAGTATTTT
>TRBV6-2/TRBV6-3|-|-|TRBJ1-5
CTNIYDSYQPQHF
TGTACCAACATTTACGACAGCTATCAGCCCCAGCATTTT
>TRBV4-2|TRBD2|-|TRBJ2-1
CVSSQEGLADQGGQFF
TGTGTTAGCAGCCAAGAGGGACTAGCGGACCAAGGGGGGCAATTCTTC
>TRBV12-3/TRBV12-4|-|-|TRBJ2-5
CASSLGATSLTQYF
TGTGCCAGCAGTTTAGGAGCCACCTCTCTGACCCAGTATTTC
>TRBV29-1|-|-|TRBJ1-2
CSVATGDGYTF
TGCAGCGTTGCTACGGGAGATGGCTACACCTTC
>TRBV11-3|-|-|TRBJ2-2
CASSLSSRDDAELFF
TGTGCCAGCAGCTTGTCCTCCAGGGACGATGCGGAGCTGTTCTTT
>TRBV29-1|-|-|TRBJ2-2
CSVAPNTGKLFF
TGCAGCGTTGCGCCGAACACCGGGAAGCTGTTCTTT
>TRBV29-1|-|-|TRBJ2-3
CSVLRGNTGTQYF
TGCAGCGTTTTACGCGGGAACACAGGTACACAGTATTTT
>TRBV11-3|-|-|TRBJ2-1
CASSLDISNNKQFF
TGTGCCAGCAGCTTAGACATCTCGAACAATAAGCAGTTCTTC
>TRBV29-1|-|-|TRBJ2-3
CSGGTGGETSTDMQYF
TGCAGCGGCGGGACGGGGGGCGAGACTAGCACAGATATGCAGTATTTT
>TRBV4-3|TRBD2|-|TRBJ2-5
CASTQAASGRSGETQYF
TGCGCCAGCACCCAAGCGGCAAGCGGGAGGAGTGGTGAGACCCAGTATTTC
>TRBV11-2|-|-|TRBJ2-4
CASTTSAVAKNVHYF
TGTGCCAGCACCACTTCTGCGGTAGCCAAAAACGTTCATTACTTC
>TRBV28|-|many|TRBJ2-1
CASSSPREGDEQFF
TGTGCCAGCAGTTCCCCCAGGGAGGGGGATGAGCAGTTCTTC
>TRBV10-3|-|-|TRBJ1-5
CAINDGDNQPHHF
TGTGCCATCAATGACGGGGATAATCAGCCCCATCATTTT
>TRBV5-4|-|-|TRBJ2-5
CASSMDKTIKYF
TGTGCCAGCAGCATGGACAAGACCATCAAATACTTC
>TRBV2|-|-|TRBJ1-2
CASGPRPGNYGYTF
TGTGCCAGTGGTCCGAGACCGGGAAACTATGGCTACACCTTC
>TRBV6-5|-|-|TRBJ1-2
CASSSGVGVINYGYTF
TGTGCCAGCAGTTCCGGGGTCGGGGTCATCAACTATGGTTACACGTTC
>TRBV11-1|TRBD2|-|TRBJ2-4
CASIFPGTSGSNNTQYF
TGTGCCAGCATCTTTCCCGGGACTAGCGGGTCCAACAACACTCAGTACTTC
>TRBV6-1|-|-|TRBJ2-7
CASSTGTGPNEQYF
TGTGCCAGCAGCACTGGGACGGGGCCCAACGAGCAGTACTTC
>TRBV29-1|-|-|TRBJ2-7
CSVVSGWGIPYEQYF
TGCAGCGTTGTGAGTGGATGGGGCATTCCCTACGAGCAGTACTTC
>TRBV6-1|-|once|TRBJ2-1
CARWSGRAINEQFF
TGTGCTCGCTGGTCCGGAAGGGCCATCAATGAGCAGTTCTTC
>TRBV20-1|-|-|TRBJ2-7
CSARDSLGGAPHEQYF
TGCAGTGCTAGAGATTCTCTCGGCGGAGCCCCCCACGAGCAGTACTTC
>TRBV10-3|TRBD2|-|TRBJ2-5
CAISKSGLAGEKSQYF
TGTGCCATCAGTAAGTCGGGACTAGCGGGAGAGAAGAGCCAGTACTTC
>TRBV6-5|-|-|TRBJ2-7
CASSYGGRGHTFKQYF
TGTGCCAGCAGTTACGGAGGCAGGGGACATACCTTCAAGCAGTACTTC
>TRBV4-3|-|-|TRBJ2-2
CASSPLSPTRGGSTGELFF
TGCGCCAGCAGCCCCCTAAGCCCGACAAGGGGCGGCTCTACCGGGGAGCTGTTTTTT
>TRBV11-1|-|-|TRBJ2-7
CASRLGPASDSSYEQYF
TGTGCCAGCAGATTAGGGCCGGCGAGTGATAGCTCCTACGAGCAGTACTTC
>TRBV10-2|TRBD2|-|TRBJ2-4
CASSEGTSGIFKNIQYF
TGCGCCAGCAGTGAGGGGACTAGCGGGATATTCAAAAACATTCAGTACTTC
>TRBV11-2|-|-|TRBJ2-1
CASSYNYNDQFF
TGTGCCAGCAGCTATAACTATAATGATCAATTCTTC
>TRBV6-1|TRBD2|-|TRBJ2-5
CARTLAGGPMDRVTLYF
TGTGCCAGGACCTTAGCGGGAGGCCCGATGGACCGTGTCACCCTGTACTTC
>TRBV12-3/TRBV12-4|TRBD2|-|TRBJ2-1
CAGAGLVGPRGFF
TGTGCCGGCGCCGGACTAGTGGGCCCCAGAGGGTTCTTC
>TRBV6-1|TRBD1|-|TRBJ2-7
CASSTGTGSYEHYF
TGTGCCAGCAGTACCGGGACAGGGTCCTACGAGCACTACTTC
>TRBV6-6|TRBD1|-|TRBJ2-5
CASRETGGKKTQHF
TGTGCCAGCAGGGAAACAGGGGGAAAAAAGACCCAGCACTTC
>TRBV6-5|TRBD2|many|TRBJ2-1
CASSPRTGGEQFF
TGTGCCAGCAGTCCCCGTACGGGGGGTGAGCAGTTCTTC
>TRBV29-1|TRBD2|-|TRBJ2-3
CSAPGTSGRVMDMQYF
TGCAGCGCACCCGGGACTAGCGGGAGGGTTATGGATATGCAGTACTTT
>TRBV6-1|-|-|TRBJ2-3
CANSENGSSSGTQYF
TGTGCCAACAGTGAAAATGGGAGTAGTAGTGGTACGCAGTATTTT